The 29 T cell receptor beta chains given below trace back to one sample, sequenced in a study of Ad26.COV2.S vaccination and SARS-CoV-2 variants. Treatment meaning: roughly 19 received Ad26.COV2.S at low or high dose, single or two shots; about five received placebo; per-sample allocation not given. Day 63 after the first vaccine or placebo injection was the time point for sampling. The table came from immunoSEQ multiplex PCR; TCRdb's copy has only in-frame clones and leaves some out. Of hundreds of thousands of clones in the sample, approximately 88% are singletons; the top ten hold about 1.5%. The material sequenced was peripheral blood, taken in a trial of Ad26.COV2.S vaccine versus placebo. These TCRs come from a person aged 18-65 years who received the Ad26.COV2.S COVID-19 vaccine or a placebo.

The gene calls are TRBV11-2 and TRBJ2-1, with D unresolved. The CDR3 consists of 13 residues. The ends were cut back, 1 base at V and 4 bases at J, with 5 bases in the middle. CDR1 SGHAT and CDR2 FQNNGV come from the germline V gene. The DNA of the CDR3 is TGTGCCAGCAGCTTAGTACGGTACAATGAGCAGTTCTTC. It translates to CASSLVRYNEQFF.

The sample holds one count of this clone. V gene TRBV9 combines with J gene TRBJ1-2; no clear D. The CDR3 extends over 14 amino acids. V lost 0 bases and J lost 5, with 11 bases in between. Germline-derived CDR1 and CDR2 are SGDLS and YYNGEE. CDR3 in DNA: TGTGCCAGCAGCGTAGTATCAACGGATTATGGCTACACCTTC. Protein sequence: CASSVVSTDYGYTF. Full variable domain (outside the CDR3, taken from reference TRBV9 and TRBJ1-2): DSGVTQTPKHLITATGQRVTLRCSPRSGDLSVYWYQQSLDQGLQFLIQYYNGEERAKGNILERFSAQQFPDLHSELNLSSLELGDSALYFCASSVVSTDYGYTFGSGTRLTVV.

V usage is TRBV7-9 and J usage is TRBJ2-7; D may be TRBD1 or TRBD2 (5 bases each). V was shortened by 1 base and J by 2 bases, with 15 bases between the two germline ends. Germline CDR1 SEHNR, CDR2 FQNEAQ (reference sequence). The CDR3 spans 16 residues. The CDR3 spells CASSLGGGSEPYEQYF. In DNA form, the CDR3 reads TGTGCCAGCAGCTTAGGGGGCGGTAGCGAGCCCTACGAGCAGTACTTC.

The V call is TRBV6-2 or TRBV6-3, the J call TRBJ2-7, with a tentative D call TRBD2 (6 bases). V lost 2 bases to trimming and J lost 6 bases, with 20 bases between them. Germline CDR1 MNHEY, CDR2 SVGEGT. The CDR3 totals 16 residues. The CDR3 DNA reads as TGTGCCAGCAGTTACGATGAGACGGCCTCGGGGGTCGAGCAGTACTTC. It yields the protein CASSYDETASGVEQYF.

The CDR3 loop is CASSDVAGTTYNEQFF. DNA of the CDR3: TGTGCCAGCAGTGACGTGGCGGGGACTACCTACAATGAGCAGTTCTTC. The chain couples TRBV6-4 to TRBJ2-1; TRBD2 matches at 7 bases. Germline CDR1 reads MRHNA; CDR2 reads SNTAGT. This CDR3 is built from 16 residues. V was pared by 2 bases and J by 2 bases, with 6 bases of the junction left unmatched.

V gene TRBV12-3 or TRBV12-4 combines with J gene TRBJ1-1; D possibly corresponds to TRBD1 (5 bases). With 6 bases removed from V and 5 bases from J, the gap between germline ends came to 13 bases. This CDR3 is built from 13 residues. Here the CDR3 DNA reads TGTGCCAGCAGGAGGGGCGGGGCGACTGAAGCTTTCTTT. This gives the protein CASRRGGATEAFF.

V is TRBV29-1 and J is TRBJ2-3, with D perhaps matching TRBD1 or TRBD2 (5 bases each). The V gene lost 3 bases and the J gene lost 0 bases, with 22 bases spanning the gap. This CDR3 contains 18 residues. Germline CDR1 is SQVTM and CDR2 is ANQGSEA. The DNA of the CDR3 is TGCAGCGTTGATCCCTGGGACGGAAGGGTACATAGCACAGATACGCAGTATTTT. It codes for CSVDPWDGRVHSTDTQYF.

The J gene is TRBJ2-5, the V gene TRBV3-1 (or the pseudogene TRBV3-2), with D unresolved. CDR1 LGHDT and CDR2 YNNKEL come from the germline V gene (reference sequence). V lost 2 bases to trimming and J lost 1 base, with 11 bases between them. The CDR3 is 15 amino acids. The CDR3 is CASSQSLGFQETQYF. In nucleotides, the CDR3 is TGTGCCAGCAGCCAATCCTTAGGATTCCAAGAGACCCAGTACTTC.

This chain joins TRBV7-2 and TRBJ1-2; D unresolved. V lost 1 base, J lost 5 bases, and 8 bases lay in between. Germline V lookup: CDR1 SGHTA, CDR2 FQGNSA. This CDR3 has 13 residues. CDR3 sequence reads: CASSLGRQYGYTF. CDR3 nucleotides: TGTGCCAGCAGCTTAGGGCGGCAATATGGCTACACCTTC.

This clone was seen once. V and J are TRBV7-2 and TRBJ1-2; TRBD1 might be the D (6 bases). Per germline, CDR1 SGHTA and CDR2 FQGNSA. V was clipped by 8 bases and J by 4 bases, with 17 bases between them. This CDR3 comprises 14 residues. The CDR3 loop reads CASVFGGQLYGYTF. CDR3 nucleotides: TGTGCCAGCGTGTTCGGTGGACAGCTCTATGGCTACACCTTC.

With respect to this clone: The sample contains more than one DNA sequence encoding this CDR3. The CDR3 DNA reads as TGTGCCAGCAGCTTTACCGGGGAGCTGTTTTTT. This sequence encodes CASSFTGELFF. The V and J genes are TRBV7-9 and TRBJ2-2; D is unclear. Trimming left V 3 bases short and J 5 bases short, with 1 base between. This CDR3 spans 11 amino acids. Germline CDR1 SEHNR, CDR2 FQNEAQ (reference sequence).

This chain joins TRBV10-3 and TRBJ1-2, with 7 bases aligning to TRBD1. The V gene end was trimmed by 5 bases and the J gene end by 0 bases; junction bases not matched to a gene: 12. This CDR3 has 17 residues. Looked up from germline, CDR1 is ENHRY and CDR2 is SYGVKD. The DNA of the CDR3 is TGTGCCATCAGTACCTCCGGGACAGCCCCAACTAACTATGGCTACACCTTC. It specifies CAISTSGTAPTNYGYTF.

This CDR3 reads CAISDGVQGNSPLHF. The CDR3 DNA is TGTGCCATCAGTGACGGTGTCCAGGGTAATTCACCCCTCCACTTT. The chain uses TRBV10-3 and TRBJ1-6; perhaps TRBD1 as D (5 bases). The CDR3 is 15 amino acids. Trimming took off 3 bases at V and 6 bases at J, with 12 bases between the two ends. Germline-derived CDR1 and CDR2 are ENHRY and SYGVKD.

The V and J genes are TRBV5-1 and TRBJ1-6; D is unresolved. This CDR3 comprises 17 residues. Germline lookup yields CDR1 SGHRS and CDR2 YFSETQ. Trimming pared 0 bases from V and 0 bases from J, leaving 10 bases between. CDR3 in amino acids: CASSLERESSYNSPLHF. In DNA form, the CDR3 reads TGCGCCAGCAGCTTGGAACGGGAAAGCTCCTATAATTCACCCCTCCACTTT.

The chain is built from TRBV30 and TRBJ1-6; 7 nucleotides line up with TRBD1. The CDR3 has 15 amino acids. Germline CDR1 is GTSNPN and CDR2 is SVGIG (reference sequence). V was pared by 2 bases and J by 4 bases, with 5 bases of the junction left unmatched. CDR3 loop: CAWSMRQGYNSPLHF. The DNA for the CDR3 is TGTGCCTGGAGTATGAGACAGGGATATAATTCACCCCTCCACTTT. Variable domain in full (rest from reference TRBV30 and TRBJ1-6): SQTIHQWPATLVQPVGSPLSLECTVEGTSNPNLYWYRQAAGRGLQLLFYSVGIGQISSEVPQNLSASRPQDRQFILSSKKLLLSDSGFYLCAWSMRQGYNSPLHFGNGTRLTVT.

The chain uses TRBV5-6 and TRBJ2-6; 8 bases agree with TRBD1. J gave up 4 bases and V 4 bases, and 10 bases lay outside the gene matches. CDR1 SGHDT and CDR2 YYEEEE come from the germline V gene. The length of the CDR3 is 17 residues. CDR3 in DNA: TGTGCCAGCAGCCCGCCTTGGGGACAGGAGGGGGCCAACGTCCTGACTTTC. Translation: CASSPPWGQEGANVLTF.

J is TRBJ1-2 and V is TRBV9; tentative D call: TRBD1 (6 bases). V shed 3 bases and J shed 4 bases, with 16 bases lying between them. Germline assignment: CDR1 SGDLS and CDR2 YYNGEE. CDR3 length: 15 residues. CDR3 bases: TGTGCCAGCAGCGCCGAAACAGGGACATCCTATGGCTACACCTTC. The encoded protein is CASSAETGTSYGYTF.

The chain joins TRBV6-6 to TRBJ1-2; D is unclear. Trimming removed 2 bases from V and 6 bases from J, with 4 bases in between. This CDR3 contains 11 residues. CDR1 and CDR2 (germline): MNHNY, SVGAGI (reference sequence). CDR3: CASSYQNGYTF. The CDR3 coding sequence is TGTGCCAGCAGTTACCAGAATGGCTACACCTTC.

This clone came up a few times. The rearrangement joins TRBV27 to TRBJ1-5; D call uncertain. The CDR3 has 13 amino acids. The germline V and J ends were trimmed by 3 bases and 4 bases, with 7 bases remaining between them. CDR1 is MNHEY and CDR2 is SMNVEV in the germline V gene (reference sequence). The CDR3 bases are TGTGCCAGCAGTTTGGCAGATAATCAGCCCCAGCATTTT. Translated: CASSLADNQPQHF.

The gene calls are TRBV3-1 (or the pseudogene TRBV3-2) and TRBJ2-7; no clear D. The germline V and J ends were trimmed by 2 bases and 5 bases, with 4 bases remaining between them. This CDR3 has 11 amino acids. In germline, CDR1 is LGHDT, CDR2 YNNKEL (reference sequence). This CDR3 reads CASSQSDEQYF. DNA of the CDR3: TGTGCCAGCAGCCAATCGGACGAGCAGTACTTC.

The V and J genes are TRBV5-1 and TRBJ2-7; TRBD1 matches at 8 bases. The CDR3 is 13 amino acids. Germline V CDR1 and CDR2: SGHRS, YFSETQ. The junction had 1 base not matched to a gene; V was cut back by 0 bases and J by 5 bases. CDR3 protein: CASSLDRGNEQYF. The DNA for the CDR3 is TGCGCCAGCAGCTTGGACAGGGGGAACGAGCAGTACTTC. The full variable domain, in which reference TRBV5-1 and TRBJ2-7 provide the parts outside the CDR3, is KAGVTQTPRYLIKTRGQQVTLSCSPISGHRSVSWYQQTPGQGLQFLFEYFSETQRNKGNFPGRFSGRQFSNSRSEMNVSTLELGDSALYLCASSLDRGNEQYFGPGTRLTVT.

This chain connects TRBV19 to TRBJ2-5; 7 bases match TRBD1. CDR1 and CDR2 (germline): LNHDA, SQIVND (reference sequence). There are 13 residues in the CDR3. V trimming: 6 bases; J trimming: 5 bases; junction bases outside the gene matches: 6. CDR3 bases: TGTGCCAGTAGCTCGACAGGGACGGAGACCCAGTACTTC. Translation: CASSSTGTETQYF.

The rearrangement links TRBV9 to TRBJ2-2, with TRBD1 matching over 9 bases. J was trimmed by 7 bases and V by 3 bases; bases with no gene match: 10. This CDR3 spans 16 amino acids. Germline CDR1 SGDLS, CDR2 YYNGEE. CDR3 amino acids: CASSGRRDRDVGELFF. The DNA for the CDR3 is TGTGCCAGCAGCGGTCGACGGGACAGGGATGTCGGGGAGCTGTTTTTT.

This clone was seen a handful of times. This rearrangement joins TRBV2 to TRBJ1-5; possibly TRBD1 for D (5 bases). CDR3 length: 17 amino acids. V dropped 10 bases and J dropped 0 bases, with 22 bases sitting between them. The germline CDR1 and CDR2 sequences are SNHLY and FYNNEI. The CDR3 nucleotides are TGTGCCACCAGAAGCCCCACAGGATGGGGTAGCAATCAGCCCCAGCATTTT. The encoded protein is CATRSPTGWGSNQPQHF. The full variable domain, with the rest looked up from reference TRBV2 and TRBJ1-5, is EPEVTQTPSHQVTQMGQEVILRCVPISNHLYFYWYRQILGQKVEFLVSFYNNEISEKSEIFDDQFSVERPDGSNFTLKIRSTKLEDSAMYFCATRSPTGWGSNQPQHFGDGTRLSIL.

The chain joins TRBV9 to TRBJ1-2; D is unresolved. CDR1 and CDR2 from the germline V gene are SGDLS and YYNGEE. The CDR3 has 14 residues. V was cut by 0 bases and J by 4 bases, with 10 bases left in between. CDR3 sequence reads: CASSVAMEGYGYTF. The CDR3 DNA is TGTGCCAGCAGCGTAGCTATGGAGGGCTATGGCTACACCTTC.

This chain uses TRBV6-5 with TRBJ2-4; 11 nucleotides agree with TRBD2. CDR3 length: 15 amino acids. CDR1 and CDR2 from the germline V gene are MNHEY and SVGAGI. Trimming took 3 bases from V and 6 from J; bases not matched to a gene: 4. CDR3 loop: CASSYRLAGGNIQYF. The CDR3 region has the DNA TGTGCCAGCAGTTATCGGCTAGCGGGAGGAAACATTCAGTACTTC.

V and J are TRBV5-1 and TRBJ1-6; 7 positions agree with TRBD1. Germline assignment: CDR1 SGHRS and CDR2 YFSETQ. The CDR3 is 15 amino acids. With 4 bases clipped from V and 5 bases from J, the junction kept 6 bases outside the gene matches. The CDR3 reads CASSVTGYNNSPLHF. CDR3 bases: TGCGCCAGCAGCGTGACAGGGTACAATAATTCACCCCTCCACTTT. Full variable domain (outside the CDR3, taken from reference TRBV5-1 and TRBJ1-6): KAGVTQTPRYLIKTRGQQVTLSCSPISGHRSVSWYQQTPGQGLQFLFEYFSETQRNKGNFPGRFSGRQFSNSRSEMNVSTLELGDSALYLCASSVTGYNNSPLHFGNGTRLTVT.

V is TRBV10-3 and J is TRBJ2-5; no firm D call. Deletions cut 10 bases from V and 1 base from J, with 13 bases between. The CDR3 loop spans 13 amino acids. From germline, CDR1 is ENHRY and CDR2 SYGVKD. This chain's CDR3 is CATSMLVQETQYF. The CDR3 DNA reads TGTGCCACCTCAATGTTAGTCCAAGAGACCCAGTACTTC.

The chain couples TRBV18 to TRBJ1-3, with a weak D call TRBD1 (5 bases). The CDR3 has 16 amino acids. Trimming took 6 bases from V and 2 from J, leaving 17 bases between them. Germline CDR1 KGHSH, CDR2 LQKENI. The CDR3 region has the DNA TGTGCCAGCTCTGACAACCGGGGCCAAACTGGAAACACCATATATTTT. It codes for CASSDNRGQTGNTIYF.